Following are 24 T cell receptor beta chains from one sample sequenced in a study of CD8 T cells in Susac syndrome. RNA totalling roughly 0.45 to 1 ug underwent reverse transcription with random hexamers. TCRdb called the immunoSEQ multiplex PCR reads again in MiXCR, with one record for every CDR3 protein. The table shows roughly 130,000 distinct CDR3 sequences, with about 95% occurring only once. The specimen was CD4+ T cells from PBMCs. The source is a human donor in good health.

V gene TRBV30 combines with J gene TRBJ1-1; 7 bases agree with TRBD1. J gave up 11 bases and V 8 bases, and 11 bases lay outside the gene matches. Germline CDR1 is GTSNPN and CDR2 is SVGIG (reference sequence). The CDR3 has 11 amino acids. The CDR3 DNA follows: TGTGCCACCCCAGGGGGACTAACGGCTTTCTTT. It codes for CATPGGLTAFF.

The chain couples TRBV3-1 to TRBJ1-1, with D unclear. V shed 1 base and J shed 1 base, with 10 bases lying between them. CDR1 and CDR2 (germline): LGHDT, YNNKEL (reference sequence). The CDR3 length is 15 residues. In nucleotides, the CDR3 is TGTGCCAGCAGCCAAGCGGGCCAGAGGAACACTGAAGCTTTCTTT. Translation: CASSQAGQRNTEAFF.

This clonotype was counted a single time. V gene TRBV15 combines with J gene TRBJ2-3; 10 bases align to TRBD2. J was trimmed by 3 bases and V by 9 bases; bases with no gene match: 3. CDR1 LNHNV and CDR2 YYDKDF come from the germline V gene (reference sequence). The length of the CDR3 is 13 residues. The CDR3 nucleotides are TGTGCCACGGGACTAGCGCCTACAGATACGCAGTATTTT. It encodes CATGLAPTDTQYF.

This rearrangement joins TRBV10-2 to TRBJ2-1; D uncertain. The CDR3 has 11 residues. V was pared by 7 bases and J by 10 bases, with 11 bases between. Germline lookup yields CDR1 WSHSY and CDR2 SAAADI. The CDR3 sequence: CASTPSMEQFF. The CDR3 coding sequence is TGCGCCAGCACCCCGTCGATGGAGCAGTTCTTC.

This chain connects TRBV7-2 to TRBJ2-5; either TRBD1 or TRBD2 may supply D (5 bases each). Germline lookup yields CDR1 SGHTA and CDR2 FQGNSA. The CDR3 spans 14 residues. V gave up 0 bases and J gave up 5 bases, with 10 bases separating them. Here the CDR3 DNA reads TGTGCCAGCAGCTTAGCGGGGGACCGGGAGACCCAGTACTTC. Its protein is CASSLAGDRETQYF.

The CDR3 DNA sequence: TGTGCCAGCAGCTGGGGGGGAATCAATCAGCCCCAGCATTTT. Amino acid sequence: CASSWGGINQPQHF. The chain is built from TRBV5-6 and TRBJ1-5; possibly TRBD1 for D (5 bases). CDR1 is SGHDT, CDR2 YYEEEE, per germline. This CDR3 is built from 14 residues. V was cut by 3 bases and J by 3 bases, with 10 bases left in between. The full variable domain, its missing parts supplied by reference TRBV5-6 and TRBJ1-5, is DAGVTQSPTHLIKTRGQQVTLRCSPKSGHDTVSWYQQALGQGPQFIFQYYEEEERQRGNFPDRFSGHQFPNYSSELNVNALLLGDSALYLCASSWGGINQPQHFGDGTRLSIL.

V and J are TRBV5-4 and TRBJ2-6; no reliable D call. The CDR3 length is 19 residues. Between the trimmed V and J ends, which lost 4 bases and 0 bases, there was a span of 20 bases. Per the germline V gene, CDR1 is SGHNT and CDR2 is YYREEE (reference sequence). CDR3: CASSGTLDTPLSGANVLTF. In nucleotides, the CDR3 is TGTGCCAGCAGCGGCACCCTTGACACGCCGCTCTCTGGGGCCAACGTCCTGACTTTC.

This chain joins TRBV29-1 and TRBJ2-7, with 9 positions matching TRBD1. V was clipped by 2 bases and J by 4 bases; unmatched bases: 3. Germline loops: CDR1 SQVTM, CDR2 ANQGSEA. The CDR3 contains 13 residues. The CDR3 here is CSVEKDRGYEQYF. The CDR3, as DNA: TGCAGCGTTGAAAAGGACAGGGGTTACGAGCAGTACTTC.

This chain connects TRBV18 to TRBJ2-2; D unclear. The germline CDR1 and CDR2 sequences are KGHSH and LQKENI. V shed 6 bases and J shed 0 bases, with 14 bases lying between them. This CDR3 region has 16 residues. CDR3 bases: TGTGCCAGCTCGCCTTCTAGACTGCCGAACACCGGGGAGCTGTTTTTT. Translation: CASSPSRLPNTGELFF.

The CDR3 reads CASGFLGSSGEQYF. DNA of the CDR3: TGTGCCAGCGGGTTTCTGGGTAGTTCAGGCGAGCAGTACTTC. The rearrangement links TRBV2 to TRBJ2-7; D gene unclear. The germline V and J ends were trimmed by 8 bases and 6 bases, with 20 bases remaining between them. The CDR3 covers 14 residues. Per germline, CDR1 SNHLY and CDR2 FYNNEI. The full variable domain, completed using reference TRBV2 and TRBJ2-7, is EPEVTQTPSHQVTQMGQEVILRCVPISNHLYFYWYRQILGQKVEFLVSFYNNEISEKSEIFDDQFSVERPDGSNFTLKIRSTKLEDSAMYFCASGFLGSSGEQYFGPGTRLTVT.

This chain joins TRBV3-1 and TRBJ1-1; a possible D gene is TRBD1 (6 bases). The CDR3 totals 18 residues. Trimming removed 4 bases at V and 0 bases at J, with 21 bases between. Germline lookup yields CDR1 LGHDT and CDR2 YNNKEL (reference sequence). Here the CDR3 DNA reads TGTGCCAGCAGCCCCAGCCAGGGGAGAACGGGAATGAACACTGAAGCTTTCTTT. Its translation: CASSPSQGRTGMNTEAFF.

The V and J genes are TRBV4-1 and TRBJ2-3; 8 nucleotides align to TRBD1. The CDR3 has 16 residues. J was trimmed by 2 bases and V by 5 bases; bases with no gene match: 9. The germline V gene encodes CDR1 MGHRA and CDR2 YSYEKL. CDR3 in amino acids: CASSSRTGMDTDTQYF. DNA for the CDR3: TGCGCCAGCAGCTCGCGGACAGGGATGGACACAGATACGCAGTATTTT.

The rearrangement uses TRBV9 and TRBJ2-5, with a possible D match to TRBD1 (6 bases). CDR1 is SGDLS and CDR2 is YYNGEE in the germline V gene. This CDR3 comprises 14 residues. V was trimmed by 4 bases and J by 1 base, leaving 11 bases between them. The CDR3 region has the DNA TGTGCCAGCAGCATTACAGGGATCCAAGAGACCCAGTACTTC. Encoded protein: CASSITGIQETQYF.

V is TRBV12-3 or TRBV12-4 and J is TRBJ2-5, with D perhaps assigned TRBD1 or TRBD2 (5 bases each). The V end lost 7 bases, the J end lost 3 bases, and 15 bases lay between the germline ends. The CDR3 has 14 residues. The chain's CDR3 is CASTLGTVKETQYF. CDR3 sequence (DNA): TGTGCCAGCACCCTCGGGACGGTAAAAGAGACCCAGTACTTC.

V is TRBV9 and J is TRBJ2-3, with TRBD2 matching 8 bases. V lost 4 bases to trimming and J lost 0 bases; unmatched junction nucleotides: 19. The CDR3 has 20 amino acids. Germline values: CDR1 SGDLS, CDR2 YYNGEE. CDR3 sequence reads: CASSPVDSSGVRSSTDTQYF. CDR3 sequence (DNA): TGTGCCAGCAGCCCCGTGGACAGTAGCGGGGTACGGTCTAGCACAGATACGCAGTATTTT.

This clonotype is a singleton in its sample. The genes are TRBV27 and TRBJ2-5; 7 nucleotides align to TRBD1. Germline CDR1 MNHEY, CDR2 SMNVEV (reference sequence). The junction had 7 bases not matched to a gene; V was cut back by 5 bases and J by 4 bases. CDR3 length equals 14 residues. In nucleotides, the CDR3 is TGTGCCAGCAGTCCCTGGGACAGAGGAGAGACCCAGTACTTC. Encoded protein: CASSPWDRGETQYF.

This chain links TRBV15 with TRBJ1-5, with D possibly TRBD1 on 5 matching bases. The length of the CDR3 is 15 residues. Germline V lookup: CDR1 LNHNV, CDR2 YYDKDF (reference sequence). Trimming shortened V by 0 bases and J by 7 bases, and 13 bases separated the two germline ends. The CDR3 bases are TGTGCCACCAGCAGAGATCAGGGCGGCCGGCAGCCCCAGCATTTT. Protein product: CATSRDQGGRQPQHF.

DNA for the CDR3: TGCGCCAGCAGCTTGGGGGTCGGGAGACCCAATGAGCAGTTCTTC. This sequence encodes CASSLGVGRPNEQFF. The chain uses TRBV5-1 and TRBJ2-1, with TRBD2 as a possible D gene (6 bases). The CDR3 totals 15 residues. The germline V and J ends were trimmed by 0 bases and 6 bases, with 13 bases remaining between them. Germline values: CDR1 SGHRS, CDR2 YFSETQ.

The chain is built from TRBV21-1 and TRBJ2-4. TRBV21-1 is given as a pseudogene. The CDR3 has 15 residues. CDR3 loop: CASNLDGLAKNIQYF. In nucleotides, the CDR3 is TGTGCCAGCAACCTGGACGGCCTAGCCAAAAACATTCAGTACTTC.

The J gene is TRBJ2-5, the V gene TRBV14, with TRBD1 matching 7 bases. The length of the CDR3 is 15 residues. Germline trimming cut 6 bases from V and 3 bases from J; bases unmatched to any gene: 10. Germline CDR1 SGHDN, CDR2 FVKESK. CDR3 sequence reads: CASSPTGVTEETQYF. Here the CDR3 DNA reads TGTGCCAGCAGTCCAACAGGGGTCACCGAAGAGACCCAGTACTTC.

V and J are TRBV7-7 and TRBJ2-5, with a tentative D call TRBD1 (5 bases). In germline, CDR1 is SSHAT, CDR2 FNYEAQ (reference sequence). The CDR3 extends over 13 amino acids. V was pared by 2 bases and J by 4 bases, with 8 bases between. This chain's CDR3 is CASSLMTVETQYF. In nucleotides, the CDR3 is TGTGCCAGCAGCTTAATGACAGTAGAGACCCAGTACTTC.

The chain couples TRBV2 to TRBJ2-1, with D tentatively TRBD1 (5 bases). Per the germline V gene, CDR1 is SNHLY and CDR2 is FYNNEI. The germline V and J ends were trimmed by 6 bases and 5 bases, with 14 bases remaining between them. There are 14 residues in the CDR3. Here the CDR3 reads CASSVPFRDNEQFF. CDR3 nucleotides: TGTGCCAGCAGCGTACCATTCAGGGACAATGAGCAGTTCTTC.

The DNA for the CDR3 is TGTGCCAGCAGCTTGGGGCAGGGCCGGGGGAACGGGGAGCTGTTTTTT. Translating it yields CASSLGQGRGNGELFF. The V call is TRBV7-7, the J call TRBJ2-2; a weak D match, TRBD2 (6 bases). V was clipped by 3 bases and J by 7 bases, with 18 bases between them. CDR1 and CDR2 (germline): SSHAT, FNYEAQ (reference sequence). CDR3 length: 16 residues.

This clonotype was seen only once. The chain carries TRBV5-1 and TRBJ2-1, with 9 nucleotides matching TRBD2. CDR3 length: 15 residues. Germline assignment: CDR1 SGHRS and CDR2 YFSETQ. After removal of 7 bases from V and 9 bases from J, the junction contained 14 bases not matched to a gene. The CDR3 loop is CASLALGAGGIEQFF. The CDR3 DNA reads TGCGCCAGCCTCGCCCTAGGAGCGGGAGGTATTGAGCAGTTCTTC.